The clone carrying this T cell receptor (beta chain) was seen at least ten times. Its target is not known. The record originates from a study of T cells in Graves' hyperthyroidism and ophthalmopathy. Study as a whole: Peripheral blood collection took place at initial diagnosis, before any treatment. Points from the study as a whole: Blood also carried most thyroid clonotypes expanded above 0.001.

J lost 1 base, V lost 5 bases, and 7 bases had no gene match. The CDR3 has 16 amino acids. The source material, RNA transcripts, was used to amplify TCR beta CDR3 regions. Researchers ran a first-round RT-PCR on the TCR CDR3 using the HTBI primer set. TCRdb used MiXCR to reprocess the multiplex PCR reads, holding one entry per CDR3 protein. The sample has 600,000 to 750,000 distinct CDR3 sequences; around 15% are singletons. Diagnostic assessment was based on clinical symptoms, serum thyroxine and TRAb, thyroid ultrasound and orbital computed tomography. Cells are PBMCs isolated from more than 8.5 ml of fresh blood.

This clonotype was sampled from a man aged 45 to 65 with Graves' hyperthyroidism. The sample comprised blood. The V and J genes are TRBV12-3 or TRBV12-4 and TRBJ2-5; the match to TRBD2 covers 10 bases. The chain's CDR3 is CASSAGTSGIQETQYF. In nucleotides, the CDR3 is TGTGCCAGCAGTGCCGGCACTAGCGGGATCCAAGAGACCCAGTACTTC.